The 21 T cell receptor beta chains below come from one sample, sequenced in a study of low-dose radiotherapy and immunotherapy resistance in tumors. Regarding time point: before trial treatment. Primers used for first-strand cDNA, a TRAV- and TRBV-specific set, covered both alpha and beta chains. With a V-primer adapter and a constant-region primer, TCRs were amplified for 20 to 25 PCR cycles. One entry per CDR3 protein, called by TCRdb with MiXCR from the reads. The sample lists tens of thousands of distinct CDR3 sequences; roughly 31% were seen once. This sample comprised PBMCs, obtained before treatment. These receptors were taken from a female donor with ovarian cancer.

In its sample, this clonotype was seen a few times. This chain connects TRBV28 to TRBJ2-1; 7 positions match TRBD2. The length of the CDR3 is 17 residues. CDR1 is MDHEN and CDR2 is SYDVKM in the germline V gene. V was clipped by 3 bases and J by 3 bases; unmatched bases: 11. CDR3 residues: CASSFRVAGASYNEQFF. The CDR3 DNA reads as TGTGCCAGCAGTTTCCGTGTTGCGGGAGCGAGCTACAATGAGCAGTTCTTC.

V gene TRBV5-1 combines with J gene TRBJ1-3, with 7 bases identical to TRBD1. This CDR3 is 17 amino acids long. CDR1 SGHRS and CDR2 YFSETQ come from the germline V gene. Trimming took 0 bases from V and 1 from J; bases not matched to a gene: 7. CDR3 in DNA: TGCGCCAGCAGCTTGGGCTCCCAGACAGGGTCTGGAAACACCATATATTTT. Protein sequence: CASSLGSQTGSGNTIYF.

This clonotype was seen a handful of times. The rearrangement uses TRBV6-1 and TRBJ2-2; 7 bases are a match to TRBD1. Germline V gives CDR1 MNHNS, CDR2 SASEGT. CDR3 length equals 15 residues. J was trimmed by 0 bases and V by 4 bases; bases with no gene match: 2. For the CDR3, the DNA is TGTGCCAGCAGTGGGACAGGACCGAACACCGGGGAGCTGTTTTTT. This translates into CASSGTGPNTGELFF.

The chain employs TRBV11-3 and TRBJ2-2, with 7 bases identical to TRBD2. The CDR3 extends over 16 amino acids. The V gene end was trimmed by 2 bases and the J gene end by 4 bases; junction bases not matched to a gene: 7. Germline CDR1 SGHNT, CDR2 YENEEA. CDR3 sequence reads: CASSLFGGGATGELFF. In DNA form, the CDR3 reads TGTGCCAGCAGCTTATTCGGCGGGGGAGCCACCGGGGAGCTGTTTTTT. Complete variable domain (other parts from reference TRBV11-3 and TRBJ2-2): EAGVVQSPRYKIIEKKQPVAFWCNPISGHNTLYWYLQNLGQGPELLIRYENEEAVDDSQLPKDRFSAERLKGVDSTLKIQPAELGDSAVYLCASSLFGGGATGELFFGEGSRLTVL.

The sample holds many counts of this clonotype. The J gene is TRBJ2-2, the V gene TRBV7-8, with TRBD1 matching 8 bases. The J segment lost 0 bases and the V segment lost 7 bases, leaving 4 bases of the junction unmatched. The germline CDR1 and CDR2 sequences are SGHVS and FQNEAQ. The CDR3 has 15 residues. The CDR3 protein is CASIAGGANTGELFF. The CDR3 DNA reads TGTGCCAGCATTGCAGGGGGCGCGAACACCGGGGAGCTGTTTTTT.

This clonotype has a count of ten or more. The chain employs TRBV20-1 and TRBJ2-5, with unresolved D. The germline CDR1 and CDR2 sequences are DFQATT and SNEGSKA (reference sequence). V lost 6 bases, J lost 5 bases, and 16 bases lay in between. The CDR3 is 13 amino acids. CDR3 DNA sequence: TGCAGTGCCCCGAGGCCCCCCGGGGAGACCCAGTACTTC. It codes for CSAPRPPGETQYF.

This clonotype was seen ten or more times. The chain carries TRBV11-3 and TRBJ2-2; D uncertain. The germline V and J ends were trimmed by 3 bases and 4 bases, with 6 bases remaining between them. The CDR3 sequence is 13 residues long. Germline CDR1 is SGHNT and CDR2 is YENEEA. The CDR3 sequence: CASSLVSTGELFF. In nucleotides, the CDR3 is TGTGCCAGCAGCTTGGTTAGCACCGGGGAGCTGTTTTTT.

This clonotype was seen repeatedly, ten times or more. The genes are TRBV7-3 and TRBJ2-1; TRBD2 aligns across 11 bases. In germline, CDR1 is SGHTA, CDR2 FQGTGA. V shed 4 bases and J 5 bases; nucleotides not matched to a gene: 7. The CDR3 loop spans 16 amino acids. The CDR3 bases are TGTGCCAGCAGCTCATCCGGGACTAGCGGAAACAATGAGCAGTTCTTC. Protein: CASSSSGTSGNNEQFF.

This clonotype was detected ten times or more. This chain connects TRBV19 to TRBJ1-1; D might be TRBD1 (5 bases). In germline, CDR1 is LNHDA, CDR2 SQIVND (reference sequence). Trimming removed 1 base at V and 1 base at J, with 10 bases between. CDR3 length equals 15 residues. Here the CDR3 reads CASSIGGVRNTEAFF. The CDR3 nucleotides read TGTGCCAGTAGTATAGGGGGGGTGCGGAACACTGAAGCTTTCTTT.

This clonotype was recorded many times. The V call is TRBV7-2, the J call TRBJ2-7, with a tentative D call TRBD2 (5 bases). Trimming stripped 1 base from V and 4 bases from J, with 11 bases between. The CDR3 is 14 residues long. Germline V gene lookup returns CDR1 SGHTA and CDR2 FQGNSA. The CDR3 bases are TGTGCCAGCAGCTTAGGGAGGACGGGTTACGAGCAGTACTTC. This translates into CASSLGRTGYEQYF.

This clonotype was detected ten times or more. This sequence joins TRBV13 and TRBJ2-1; 11 nucleotides agree with TRBD1. Germline loops: CDR1 PRHDT, CDR2 FYEKMQ (reference sequence). The V gene end was trimmed by 6 bases and the J gene end by 6 bases; junction bases not matched to a gene: 7. The CDR3 extends over 15 amino acids. The CDR3 is CASSGGQGGFNEQFF. As DNA, the CDR3 is TGTGCCAGCAGTGGGGGACAGGGGGGCTTCAATGAGCAGTTCTTC.

This clonotype came up many times. The rearrangement uses TRBV6-2 or TRBV6-3 and TRBJ2-7; D not resolved. Trimming left V 5 bases short and J 3 bases short, with 14 bases between. In germline, CDR1 is MNHEY, CDR2 SVGEGT. This CDR3 spans 14 amino acids. DNA of the CDR3: TGTGCCAGCAGTGAACCATCCAGACTCTACGAGCAGTACTTC. This translates into CASSEPSRLYEQYF.

This clonotype has a count of ten or more. CDR3 region: CASSSSRDTQYF. The CDR3 nucleotides are TGTGCCAGCAGCTCCTCTCGGGATACGCAGTATTTT. V usage is TRBV7-2 and J usage is TRBJ2-3; D not resolved. This CDR3 contains 12 residues. V lost 4 bases and J 6 bases, leaving 8 bases between the germline ends. Per germline, CDR1 SGHTA and CDR2 FQGNSA.

This clonotype was found many times. The DNA for the CDR3 is TGTGCCAGCAGTTACCCCCGAATGATCCGGGACAGTTACAATGAGCAGTTCTTC. Translation: CASSYPRMIRDSYNEQFF. This sequence joins TRBV6-6 and TRBJ2-1; 7 bases align to TRBD1. The CDR3 contains 18 residues. CDR1 and CDR2 from the germline V gene are MNHNY and SVGAGI (reference sequence). V lost 2 bases, J lost 4 bases, and 14 bases stayed unmatched.

This clonotype was recorded at least ten times. The chain is built from TRBV7-9 and TRBJ2-1; D may be TRBD2 (5 bases). Trimming removed 6 bases from V and 8 bases from J, with 11 bases in between. Germline CDR1 reads SEHNR; CDR2 reads FQNEAQ (reference sequence). This CDR3 contains 12 residues. CDR3 residues: CASRFGVDEQFF. The CDR3 bases are TGTGCCAGCAGGTTCGGGGTGGATGAGCAGTTCTTC.

This clonotype was detected many times. The chain is built from TRBV13 and TRBJ1-6; D unresolved. CDR3 size: 13 residues. The V gene lost 3 bases and the J gene lost 7 bases, with 7 bases spanning the gap. The germline V gene encodes CDR1 PRHDT and CDR2 FYEKMQ (reference sequence). CDR3 loop: CASSLFENSPLHF. For the CDR3, the DNA is TGTGCCAGCAGCTTGTTCGAGAATTCACCCCTCCACTTT.

In this sample, this clonotype is medium-sized. This chain connects TRBV28 to TRBJ1-2, with D perhaps TRBD1 (5 bases). Trimming shortened V by 2 bases and J by 7 bases, and 14 bases separated the two germline ends. Germline V gene lookup returns CDR1 MDHEN and CDR2 SYDVKM. CDR3 length: 14 amino acids. This CDR3 reads CASSLGLGEAGYTF. The DNA for the CDR3 is TGTGCCAGCAGTTTAGGTTTGGGGGAGGCTGGCTACACCTTC.

This clonotype occurred once. The chain combines TRBV29-1 with TRBJ2-1, with TRBD2 identical over 12 bases. Trimming at V came to 6 bases and at J to 10 bases, leaving 7 bases not matched to a gene. This CDR3 spans 13 amino acids. The germline V gene encodes CDR1 SQVTM and CDR2 ANQGSEA. The CDR3, as DNA: TGCAGCGTACCCAGGACTAGCGGGATCGAGCAGTTCTTC. Amino acid sequence: CSVPRTSGIEQFF.

The table lists this clonotype with a few counts. The chain couples TRBV5-1 to TRBJ2-3; TRBD2 agrees at 9 bases. The CDR3 consists of 15 residues. Germline V lookup: CDR1 SGHRS, CDR2 YFSETQ. Unmatched junction bases numbered 3, after V lost 0 bases and J lost 4 bases. The CDR3 DNA sequence: TGCGCCAGCAGCTTGGGGGCGGGGGGGCCAGATACGCAGTATTTT. It specifies CASSLGAGGPDTQYF.

Many counts were recorded for this clonotype. This chain links TRBV28 with TRBJ2-2; no clear D. The CDR3 is 13 residues long. V lost 5 bases to trimming and J lost 5 bases, with 9 bases between them. CDR1 is MDHEN, CDR2 SYDVKM, per germline. In DNA form, the CDR3 reads TGTGCCAGCAGTCTGACACAGACCGGGGAGCTGTTTTTT. Translated: CASSLTQTGELFF. Together with reference TRBV28 and TRBJ2-2, the CDR3 gives the full variable domain: DVKVTQSSRYLVKRTGEKVFLECVQDMDHENMFWYRQDPGLGLRLIYFSYDVKMKEKGDIPEGYSVSREKKERFSLILESASTNQTSMYLCASSLTQTGELFFGEGSRLTVL.

There are many counts of this clonotype. The chain is built from TRBV7-9 and TRBJ2-7; D assignment may be TRBD1 or TRBD2 (5 bases each). Germline-derived CDR1 and CDR2 are SEHNR and FQNEAQ (reference sequence). V shed 5 bases and J shed 7 bases, with 18 bases lying between them. The CDR3 spans 14 residues. CDR3 sequence (DNA): TGTGCCAGCAGCCCGCCGGGGCTTGTGGGTGAGCAGTACTTC. Translating gives CASSPPGLVGEQYF.